Presented here are 27 T cell receptor beta chains from one specimen sequenced in a study of early T cells in non-severe SARS-CoV-2 infection. From the 5' RACE reads, TCRdb called clonotypes with MiXCR, one entry per CDR3 protein. The sample has more than 85,000 distinct CDR3 sequences, roughly 15% seen once. Sequencing used whole blood. These receptors were taken from an adult who was a healthcare worker with PCR-confirmed SARS-CoV-2 infection or an uninfected control (not recorded which).

This clonotype was seen repeatedly, ten times or more. J is TRBJ2-1 and V is TRBV10-3; 13 positions match TRBD2. The CDR3 length is 13 residues. Germline V lookup: CDR1 ENHRY, CDR2 SYGVKD. Germline trimming cut 8 bases from V and 8 bases from J; bases unmatched to any gene: 3. The CDR3 reads CAIGTSGKDEQFF. The DNA of the CDR3 is TGTGCCATCGGGACTAGCGGGAAGGATGAGCAGTTCTTC.

This clonotype has just a few counts. CDR3 DNA: TGTGCCACCAGTGTCCCGTTCGGGGAGCTGTTTTTT. This translates into CATSVPFGELFF. This chain joins TRBV24-1 and TRBJ2-2; D ambiguous. Germline assignment: CDR1 KGHDR and CDR2 SFDVKD. Trimming removed 5 bases at V and 7 bases at J, with 7 bases between. CDR3 length equals 12 residues.

This chain links TRBV28 with TRBJ2-1, with D perhaps matching TRBD1 or TRBD2 (5 bases each). The CDR3 sequence is 17 residues long. Germline CDR1 reads MDHEN; CDR2 reads SYDVKM. V was clipped by 3 bases and J by 0 bases, with 15 bases between them. The CDR3 sequence: CASSFFDGTSSYNEQFF. Here the CDR3 DNA reads TGTGCCAGCAGTTTTTTTGACGGGACCAGCTCCTACAATGAGCAGTTCTTC.

This clonotype has a count of ten or more. The CDR3 nucleotides read TGTGCCAGCAGTTATGAACCCTCTGGGGCCAACGTCCTGACTTTC. It translates to CASSYEPSGANVLTF. V usage is TRBV6-5 and J usage is TRBJ2-6; D is ambiguous. Germline values: CDR1 MNHEY, CDR2 SVGAGI. Trimming stripped 3 bases from V and 0 bases from J, with 6 bases between. The length of the CDR3 is 15 residues.

Regarding this clonotype: Germline is not matched at one junction end, which may reflect a read error. The rearrangement links TRBV6-5 to TRBJ2-7; 8 nucleotides align to TRBD1. This CDR3 has 13 residues. Germline CDR1 reads MNHEY; CDR2 reads SVGAGI. The CDR3 spells CSSSYDRGYEQYF. CDR3 nucleotides: TGTTCCAGCAGTTACGACAGGGGATACGAGCAGTACTTC.

This clonotype came up many times. J is TRBJ2-3 and V is TRBV12-3 or TRBV12-4; D ambiguous. V lost 5 bases and J 6 bases, leaving 12 bases between the germline ends. The CDR3 has 13 residues. The CDR3 sequence: CASSLDLKDTQYF. The CDR3 bases are TGTGCCAGCAGTCTGGACCTAAAGGATACGCAGTATTTT.

This chain joins TRBV20-1 and TRBJ1-5, with D tentatively TRBD1 (6 bases). The CDR3 contains 14 residues. Trimming stripped 1 base from V and 4 bases from J, with 11 bases between. In germline, CDR1 is DFQATT, CDR2 SNEGSKA (reference sequence). CDR3 sequence reads: CSARAGEGNQPQHF. The DNA for the CDR3 is TGCAGTGCTAGAGCAGGGGAGGGGAATCAGCCCCAGCATTTT.

This clonotype has more than one count but fewer than ten. This chain connects TRBV5-1 to TRBJ2-2; D remains unclear. Germline CDR1 SGHRS, CDR2 YFSETQ. The CDR3 length is 14 residues. V lost 0 bases and J 1 base, leaving 4 bases between the germline ends. DNA for the CDR3: TGCGCCAGCAGCTTGGTTCAGAACACCGGGGAGCTGTTTTTT. It codes for CASSLVQNTGELFF.

There are a few counts of this clonotype. The chain uses TRBV7-9 and TRBJ1-5; no clear D. Germline V gene lookup returns CDR1 SEHNR and CDR2 FQNEAQ (reference sequence). The CDR3 loop spans 15 amino acids. V lost 1 base and J 7 bases, leaving 14 bases between the germline ends. For the CDR3, the DNA is TGTGCCAGCAGCTTAGGGGGTGGGCCAGGACAGCCCCAGCATTTT. Protein: CASSLGGGPGQPQHF.

This clonotype has more than one count but fewer than ten. The rearrangement joins TRBV6-5 to TRBJ2-6; D assignment may be TRBD1 or TRBD2 (5 bases each). V lost 4 bases and J lost 0, with 22 bases in between. CDR1 and CDR2 (germline): MNHEY, SVGAGI. The CDR3 has 20 residues. The DNA of the CDR3 is TGTGCCAGCAGTTCCACCCCGGTGGGGGTTCTTCCCTCTGGGGCCAACGTCCTGACTTTC. Translating gives CASSSTPVGVLPSGANVLTF.

The sample holds a few counts of this clonotype. This sequence joins TRBV27 and TRBJ1-6; D not certain. V gave up 7 bases and J gave up 9 bases, with 10 bases separating them. Looked up from germline, CDR1 is MNHEY and CDR2 is SMNVEV (reference sequence). The CDR3 runs 12 residues. CDR3 coding DNA: TGTGCCAGCACCGAAGCGGGTTCACCCCTCCACTTT. Its protein is CASTEAGSPLHF.

The rearrangement joins TRBV10-2 to TRBJ1-1; tentative D call: TRBD1 (6 bases). The CDR3 runs to 13 residues. V was cut by 6 bases and J by 3 bases, with 11 bases left in between. CDR1 and CDR2 (germline): WSHSY, SAAADI. CDR3 coding DNA: TGCGCCAGCAGGGATCAGGGGTACACTGAAGCTTTCTTT. Translation gives CASRDQGYTEAFF.

This clonotype has more than one count but fewer than ten. The CDR3 bases are TGTGCCAGCACCCCGGTTGCGGGATGGGGGGAGCAGTTCTTC. It is translated as CASTPVAGWGEQFF. The chain carries TRBV7-2 and TRBJ2-1, with D tentatively TRBD2 (6 bases). The CDR3 runs 14 residues. V was clipped by 7 bases and J by 10 bases, with 20 bases between them. In germline, CDR1 is SGHTA, CDR2 FQGNSA.

As regards this clonotype: The CDR3 does not end in the conserved phenylalanine or tryptophan, so this is likely a read error. V gene TRBV19 combines with J gene TRBJ2-1; 9 bases are shared with TRBD1. Germline V gene data show CDR1 as LNHDA and CDR2 as SQIVND (reference sequence). There are 16 residues in the CDR3. After removal of 11 bases from V and 8 bases from J, the junction contained 19 bases not matched to a gene. CDR3 residues: CAVSRQGERGAHEQFS. The CDR3 coding sequence is TGTGCCGTATCAAGACAGGGGGAAAGAGGCGCCCATGAGCAGTTCTCC.

The chain employs TRBV29-1 and TRBJ2-7, with D unresolved. The CDR3 totals 10 residues. Trimming took off 4 bases at V and 5 bases at J, with 6 bases between the two ends. CDR1 and CDR2 (germline): SQVTM, ANQGSEA. The chain's CDR3 is CSVGTDEQYF. CDR3 bases: TGCAGCGTTGGAACGGACGAGCAGTACTTC.

This chain links TRBV9 with TRBJ1-1; D is perhaps TRBD1 (6 bases). Per germline, CDR1 SGDLS and CDR2 YYNGEE. This CDR3 spans 13 amino acids. Between the trimmed V and J ends, which lost 2 bases and 4 bases, there was a span of 9 bases. The CDR3 coding sequence is TGTGCCAGCAGCGTGGGGGCCGGCACTGAAGCTTTCTTT. Translation gives CASSVGAGTEAFF.

This clonotype was counted at least ten times. The rearrangement links TRBV20-1 to TRBJ1-5; no clear D. V was pared by 6 bases and J by 7 bases, with 16 bases between. Germline-derived CDR1 and CDR2 are DFQATT and SNEGSKA (reference sequence). This CDR3 is built from 13 residues. Here the CDR3 DNA reads TGCAGTGCCGTCTCGAGGACTAGCCAGCCCCAGCATTTT. Its protein is CSAVSRTSQPQHF.

This clonotype was seen more than once but under ten times. The chain combines TRBV12-3 or TRBV12-4 with TRBJ2-7; 13 positions match TRBD2. J was trimmed by 0 bases and V by 5 bases; bases with no gene match: 7. The CDR3 is made up of 17 amino acids. The CDR3, as DNA: TGTGCCAGCAGTCCCGGACTAGCGGGGGCTTTCTCCTACGAGCAGTACTTC. This sequence encodes CASSPGLAGAFSYEQYF.

In regard to this clonotype: Being one base from a much bigger clone, this may be a read error. The chain carries TRBV7-2 and TRBJ2-6, with a tentative D call TRBD1 (5 bases). This CDR3 has 14 residues. Germline assignment: CDR1 SGHTA and CDR2 FQGNSA. In DNA, the CDR3 is TGTGCCAGCAGCTCTAAGTCTGGGGCCAACGCCCTGACTTTC. Protein: CASSSKSGANALTF.

The CDR3 reads CSASGGLYYEQYF. DNA of the CDR3: TGCAGTGCTAGCGGGGGCCTTTACTACGAGCAGTACTTC. V gene TRBV20-1 combines with J gene TRBJ2-7, with D tentatively TRBD1 or TRBD2 (6 bases each). CDR3 length: 13 amino acids. Between the trimmed V and J ends, which lost 3 bases and 3 bases, there was a span of 12 bases. CDR1 is DFQATT and CDR2 is SNEGSKA in the germline V gene (reference sequence).

This clonotype turned up a few times. The V call is TRBV12-5, the J call TRBJ2-5; D gene unclear. The germline V and J ends were trimmed by 6 bases and 0 bases, with 5 bases remaining between them. Germline CDR1 and CDR2: LGHNT and FRNRAP. This CDR3 region has 12 residues. The DNA for the CDR3 is TGTGCTAGTGGGAATAACCAAGAGACCCAGTACTTC. It is translated as CASGNNQETQYF.

With respect to this clonotype: One end of the junction is discordant with germline, which a read error may explain. This chain uses TRBV9 with TRBJ1-6, with no clear D. The CDR3 covers 13 residues. Germline lookup yields CDR1 SGDLS and CDR2 YYNGEE. The CDR3 spells CASSRGPDSPPHF. The CDR3 DNA reads as TGTGCCTCCTCAAGAGGGCCCGATTCACCCCCCCACTTT. Together with reference TRBV9 and TRBJ1-6, the CDR3 gives the full variable domain: DSGVTQTPKHLITATGQRVTLRCSPRSGDLSVYWYQQSLDQGLQFLIQYYNGEERAKGNILERFSAQQFPDLHSELNLSSLELGDSALYFCASSRGPDSPPHFGNGTRLTVT.

There are many counts of this clonotype. The J gene is TRBJ1-2, the V gene TRBV7-2, with 9 bases fitting TRBD1. Germline-derived CDR1 and CDR2 are SGHTA and FQGNSA. This CDR3 has 15 residues. The trim removed 3 bases at V and 6 bases at J, leaving 8 bases unmatched. The DNA of the CDR3 is TGTGCCAGCAGCTTGCAGGGACAGGGAGGAGATGGCTACACCTTC. This translates into CASSLQGQGGDGYTF.

There are a few counts of this clonotype. The V and J genes are TRBV7-2 and TRBJ2-5; D may be TRBD1 (6 bases). Trimming took off 5 bases at V and 2 bases at J, with 15 bases between the two ends. CDR3 length: 15 amino acids. Germline V gene lookup returns CDR1 SGHTA and CDR2 FQGNSA. The CDR3 nucleotides read TGTGCCAGCAGCCAATACGACGGACAGCAAGAGACCCAGTACTTC. This sequence encodes CASSQYDGQQETQYF.

This clonotype came up a few times. The chain joins TRBV9 to TRBJ2-3, with a weak D call TRBD2 (5 bases). The germline V and J ends were trimmed by 4 bases and 6 bases, with 12 bases remaining between them. The CDR3 extends over 13 amino acids. Germline CDR1 is SGDLS and CDR2 is YYNGEE. CDR3 sequence reads: CASSPDYSDTQYF. CDR3 nucleotide sequence: TGTGCCAGCAGCCCCGACTACTCCGATACGCAGTATTTT.

The chain has TRBV11-2 and TRBJ2-1; D not resolved. Germline V gene data show CDR1 as SGHAT and CDR2 as FQNNGV. The CDR3 is 16 residues long. With 0 bases removed from V and 3 bases from J, the gap between germline ends came to 12 bases. The chain's CDR3 is CASSLEGTLFYNEQFF. CDR3 DNA sequence: TGTGCCAGCAGCTTAGAGGGTACACTTTTCTACAATGAGCAGTTCTTC.

The DNA of the CDR3 is TGTGCCTGGAAAGCCGGGACAGGGGCCCACGAGCAGTACTTC. Its protein product is CAWKAGTGAHEQYF. The rearrangement links TRBV30 to TRBJ2-7; 10 positions match TRBD1. The CDR3 contains 14 residues. Germline V lookup: CDR1 GTSNPN, CDR2 SVGIG (reference sequence). V shed 4 bases and J 5 bases; nucleotides not matched to a gene: 8.